This T cell receptor (beta chain) was obtained from a study of cytomegalovirus exposure and HLA in healthy donors. Study-wide results and limits: For TCR beta chains, V- and J-gene trimming was later linked to a missense DCLRE1C variant. Certain sequence variants were highly shared and formed a cluster, and this cluster was likely a sequencing artifact.

Trimming at V came to 1 base and at J to 5 bases, leaving 5 bases not matched to a gene. Germline-derived CDR1 and CDR2 are SGHTA and FQGTGA. This CDR3 has 16 amino acids. As regards this clone: What it recognizes is unknown.

PCR primers comprised 60 Vbeta and 13 Jbeta primers. Measured with immunoSEQ multiplex PCR; TCRdb has only the in-frame clones, and not every one. The sample yields more than 80,000 clones, approximately 76% seen once. Sequencing input: PBMCs. J is TRBJ2-5 and V is TRBV7-3; 12 nucleotides line up with TRBD1. The sequence was collected from a woman aged 55-70 years in good health and CMV-seropositive. The CDR3 loop is CASSLMGTGGKETQYF. CDR3 DNA: TGTGCCAGCAGCTTAATGGGGACAGGGGGCAAGGAGACCCAGTACTTC.